The entry that follows covers one T cell receptor beta chain sequence. This sample was included in a study of blood T cell repertoires in COVID-19. The table came from immunoSEQ multiplex PCR; TCRdb's copy has only in-frame clones and leaves some out. The table shows around 150,000 clones, with around four fifths occurring only once. The CDR3 length is 14 residues. The germline V gene encodes CDR1 SGHRS and CDR2 YFSETQ. Trimming stripped 0 bases from V and 8 bases from J, with 14 bases between. Material: PBMCs or T cells enriched from blood (not recorded which). This receptor was taken from a woman aged 45 to 65 with acute COVID-19. The rearrangement joins TRBV5-1 to TRBJ1-1; unclear D gene. The DNA of the CDR3 is TGCGCCAGCAGCTTGGGAGGTACGTCGGGGGAAGCTTTCTTT. Its protein is CASSLGGTSGEAFF.